What follows are 14 T cell receptor beta chains derived from one specimen sequenced in a study of T cells in Graves' hyperthyroidism and ophthalmopathy. RNA transcripts served as the template for amplifying TCR beta CDR3 regions. HTBI primers were used for first-round RT-PCR of the TCR CDR3. TCRdb used MiXCR to reprocess the multiplex PCR reads, holding one entry per CDR3 protein. This sample has about 600,000 distinct CDR3 sequences, with about a sixth found just once. Source material: blood. These receptor sequences come from a woman aged 40 to 50 with Graves' ophthalmopathy.

The chain couples TRBV28 to TRBJ2-5; perhaps D is TRBD1 or TRBD2 (5 bases each). CDR3 length: 15 amino acids. Trimming took off 3 bases at V and 5 bases at J, with 16 bases between the two ends. Germline lookup yields CDR1 MDHEN and CDR2 SYDVKM. CDR3 amino acids: CASSFVVFGAETQYF. The DNA for the CDR3 is TGTGCCAGCAGTTTTGTCGTATTCGGGGCGGAGACCCAGTACTTC. The whole variable domain, filled in from reference TRBV28 and TRBJ2-5, reads DVKVTQSSRYLVKRTGEKVFLECVQDMDHENMFWYRQDPGLGLRLIYFSYDVKMKEKGDIPEGYSVSREKKERFSLILESASTNQTSMYLCASSFVVFGAETQYFGPGTRLLVL.

The chain recombines TRBV11-2 with TRBJ1-1; D is uncertain. This CDR3 region has 13 residues. With 2 bases removed from V and 6 bases from J, the gap between germline ends came to 10 bases. Germline V gene lookup returns CDR1 SGHAT and CDR2 FQNNGV. The DNA for the CDR3 is TGTGCCAGCAGCTTATACAGAAACGCTGAAGCTTTCTTT. Translation: CASSLYRNAEAFF.

This clonotype was detected only a few times. The V call is TRBV6-1, the J call TRBJ2-5; TRBD1 might be the D (5 bases). CDR1 is MNHNS, CDR2 SASEGT, per germline. This CDR3 spans 19 amino acids. Trimming removed 7 bases at V and 5 bases at J, with 32 bases between. CDR3 bases: TGTGCCAGCAATAGGGGCAGAGTGGACCGTTTGGGATTAACGGAGACCCAGTACTTC. This translates into CASNRGRVDRLGLTETQYF.

This clonotype was counted a single time. This rearrangement joins TRBV11-2 to TRBJ2-1; TRBD2 matches at 9 bases. There are 15 residues in the CDR3. Germline V gene sequence: CDR1 SGHAT, CDR2 FQNNGV. Trimming cost V 1 base and J 7 bases; bases outside gene matches: 5. Here the CDR3 reads CASSLVRLAGNEQFF. CDR3 bases: TGTGCCAGCAGCTTAGTTAGGCTAGCGGGAAATGAGCAGTTCTTC. The full variable domain, its missing parts supplied by reference TRBV11-2 and TRBJ2-1, is EAGVAQSPRYKIIEKRQSVAFWCNPISGHATLYWYQQILGQGPKLLIQFQNNGVVDDSQLPKDRFSAERLKGVDSTLKIQPAKLEDSAVYLCASSLVRLAGNEQFFGPGTRLTVL.

This clonotype was recorded many times. CDR3 sequence reads: CAISEEADTQYF. CDR3 DNA: TGTGCCATCAGTGAGGAGGCAGATACGCAGTATTTT. This chain connects TRBV10-3 to TRBJ2-3; no reliable D call. Looked up from germline, CDR1 is ENHRY and CDR2 is SYGVKD. V was trimmed by 2 bases and J by 4 bases, leaving 4 bases between them. This CDR3 spans 12 amino acids.

The chain has TRBV7-3 and TRBJ2-5, with D unclear. Looked up from germline, CDR1 is SGHTA and CDR2 is FQGTGA. This CDR3 has 16 residues. The V and J ends lost 1 base and 2 bases respectively, with 14 bases between them. CDR3 amino acids: CASSLSAGDGQETQYF. As DNA, the CDR3 is TGTGCCAGCAGCTTAAGCGCTGGTGACGGACAAGAGACCCAGTACTTC.

In regard to this clonotype: One end of the junction does not line up with germline, which may come from a read error. The chain uses TRBV20-1 and TRBJ1-2; D gene ambiguous. Germline V CDR1 and CDR2: DFQATT, SNEGSKA (reference sequence). This CDR3 is built from 10 residues. For the CDR3, the DNA is TGCAGTGCTACCCTTAGTCGCTACGCCTTC. It encodes CSATLSRYAF.

Many counts were recorded for this clonotype. The chain couples TRBV28 to TRBJ2-2, with D possibly matching TRBD2 (6 bases). This CDR3 region has 15 residues. Germline V gene sequence: CDR1 MDHEN, CDR2 SYDVKM. V was trimmed by 7 bases and J by 5 bases, leaving 17 bases between them. CDR3 DNA sequence: TGTGCCAGCACTGGGGGAGGCTCGGGGACCGGGGAGCTGTTTTTT. Its protein product is CASTGGGSGTGELFF.

This chain joins TRBV3-1 and TRBJ2-1; D unresolved. Trimming left V 1 base short and J 8 bases short, with 9 bases between. Per germline, CDR1 LGHDT and CDR2 YNNKEL (reference sequence). The CDR3 covers 13 residues. The DNA for the CDR3 is TGTGCCAGCAGCCAAGCTTTAGGGTATGAGCAGTTCTTC. It yields the protein CASSQALGYEQFF.

This clonotype was detected ten times or more. The chain has TRBV5-1 and TRBJ2-3, with 8 bases that match TRBD2. Trimming cost V 2 bases and J 4 bases; bases outside gene matches: 9. Germline V lookup: CDR1 SGHRS, CDR2 YFSETQ. The CDR3 consists of 16 residues. The chain's CDR3 is CASSFVSGTRADTQYF. CDR3 coding DNA: TGCGCCAGCAGCTTCGTTAGCGGGACTCGAGCAGATACGCAGTATTTT.

This chain uses TRBV10-2 with TRBJ1-4, with 7 bases fitting TRBD1. Germline loops: CDR1 WSHSY, CDR2 SAAADI. This CDR3 region has 13 residues. V was clipped by 6 bases and J by 5 bases; unmatched bases: 3. The CDR3 loop is CASSQQGNEKLFF. In DNA, the CDR3 is TGCGCCAGCAGCCAACAGGGGAATGAAAAACTGTTTTTT.

This clonotype was picked up many times. V gene TRBV7-9 combines with J gene TRBJ2-7; D may be TRBD2 (6 bases). Germline CDR1 is SEHNR and CDR2 is FQNEAQ (reference sequence). The V end lost 2 bases, the J end lost 7 bases, and 18 bases lay between the germline ends. This CDR3 comprises 15 residues. Here the CDR3 reads CASSLWEESLGEQYF. CDR3 DNA: TGTGCCAGCAGCTTATGGGAGGAGAGCCTCGGGGAGCAGTACTTC. Complete variable domain (other parts from reference TRBV7-9 and TRBJ2-7): DTGVSQNPRHKITKRGQNVTFRCDPISEHNRLYWYRQTLGQGPEFLTYFQNEAQLEKSRLLSDRFSAERPKGSFSTLEIQRTEQGDSAMYLCASSLWEESLGEQYFGPGTRLTVT.

The rearrangement links TRBV18 to TRBJ1-1; tentatively, D is TRBD1 (5 bases). Germline V gives CDR1 KGHSH, CDR2 LQKENI. V gave up 3 bases and J gave up 7 bases, with 9 bases separating them. The CDR3 is 12 residues long. DNA for the CDR3: TGTGCCAGCTCACCCCAACAGGATGAAGCTTTCTTT. Amino acids: CASSPQQDEAFF.

This clonotype was seen repeatedly, ten times or more. The V gene is TRBV7-6, the J gene TRBJ2-3; 14 bases align to TRBD2. Germline V gene lookup returns CDR1 SGHVS and CDR2 FNYEAQ. The CDR3 length is 18 residues. Germline trimming cut 4 bases from V and 1 base from J; bases unmatched to any gene: 7. CDR3 nucleotides: TGTGCCAGCAGCTCGGGGACTAGCGGGAGTTTGGGCACAGATACGCAGTATTTT. Protein product: CASSSGTSGSLGTDTQYF.